The clone carrying this TCR beta chain occurred a few times. Its specificity is not known. Quantitative molecular-barcoded 5'-RACE generated the TCR beta libraries. MiXCR was run by TCRdb on the 5' RACE reads, yielding one entry per CDR3 protein. Of roughly 150,000 distinct CDR3 sequences in the sample, roughly 34% were seen once. Germline CDR1 and CDR2: SGHVS and FNYEAQ. The CDR3 contains 19 residues. J lost 3 bases, V lost 2 bases, and 12 bases had no gene match. This record comes from a study of CD8 T cells in ankylosing spondylitis. Whole-study results and caveats: It was reported that disease-linked clones were significantly enriched in matched ankylosing spondylitis synovial fluid. Made up of fewer than 10 highly homologous variants, a TCR beta motif appeared characteristic of ankylosing spondylitis blood. Relatively rare in peripheral blood, disease-linked clones were also CD8+.

Sequenced: synovial fluid, either unsorted or a sorted T cell fraction (not recorded which). The sequence came from a male donor with ankylosing spondylitis. The genes are TRBV7-6 and TRBJ2-6; 8 positions agree with TRBD1. CDR3 DNA: TGTGCCAGCAGCTTAACTCCGGGACAGGCTGCTGGTGGGGCCAACGTCCTGACTTTC. It codes for CASSLTPGQAAGGANVLTF. The full variable domain, rest sourced from reference TRBV7-6 and TRBJ2-6, is GAGVSQSPRYKVTKRGQDVALRCDPISGHVSLYWYRQALGQGPEFLTYFNYEAQQDKSGLPNDRFSAERPEGSISTLTIQRTEQRDSAMYRCASSLTPGQAAGGANVLTFGAGSRLTVL.